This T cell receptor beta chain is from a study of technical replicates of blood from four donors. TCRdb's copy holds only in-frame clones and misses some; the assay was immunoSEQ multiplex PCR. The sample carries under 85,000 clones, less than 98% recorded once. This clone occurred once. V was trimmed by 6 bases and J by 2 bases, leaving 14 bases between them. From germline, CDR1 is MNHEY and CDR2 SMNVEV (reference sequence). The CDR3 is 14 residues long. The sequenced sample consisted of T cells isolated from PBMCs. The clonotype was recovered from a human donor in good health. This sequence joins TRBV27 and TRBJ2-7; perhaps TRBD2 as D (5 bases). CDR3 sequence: CASREARGTYEQYF. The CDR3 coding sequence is TGTGCCAGCAGGGAGGCCAGAGGAACCTACGAGCAGTACTTC.